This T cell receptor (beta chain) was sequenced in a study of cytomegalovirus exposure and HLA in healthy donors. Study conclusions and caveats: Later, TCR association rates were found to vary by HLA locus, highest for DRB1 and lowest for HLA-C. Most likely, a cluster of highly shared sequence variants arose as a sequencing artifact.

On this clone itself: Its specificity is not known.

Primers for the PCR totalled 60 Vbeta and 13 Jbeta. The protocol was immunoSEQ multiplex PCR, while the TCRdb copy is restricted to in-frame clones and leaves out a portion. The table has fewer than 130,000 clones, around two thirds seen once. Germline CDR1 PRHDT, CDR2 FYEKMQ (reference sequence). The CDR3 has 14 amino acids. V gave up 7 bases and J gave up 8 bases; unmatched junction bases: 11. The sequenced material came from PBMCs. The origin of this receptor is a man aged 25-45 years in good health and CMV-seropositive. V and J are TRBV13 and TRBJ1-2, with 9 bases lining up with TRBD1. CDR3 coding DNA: TGTGCCAGCATCCCTTGGGACAGGGCATTCGGCTACACCTTC. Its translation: CASIPWDRAFGYTF.